What follows are 3 T cell receptor beta chains derived from one specimen sequenced in a study of OX40 agonist ivuxolimab in advanced cancers. The protocol was immunoSEQ multiplex PCR, while the TCRdb copy is restricted to in-frame clones and leaves out a portion. The sample has tens of thousands of clones, roughly four fifths seen once. Material: CD4+ or CD8+ T cells sorted from blood, obtained in a trial of the OX40 agonist ivuxolimab. Receptor source: an adult with an advanced solid tumor such as melanoma, head and neck, liver or kidney cancer.

This chain uses TRBV6-5 with TRBJ1-4; TRBD1 matches at 8 bases. The CDR3 covers 15 residues. Unmatched junction bases numbered 10, after V lost 6 bases and J lost 7 bases. Germline-derived CDR1 and CDR2 are MNHEY and SVGAGI. CDR3 sequence reads: CASRGDRSDIEKLFF. CDR3 nucleotide sequence: TGTGCCAGCAGGGGGGACAGGTCCGACATTGAAAAACTGTTTTTT.

The chain uses TRBV10-1 and TRBJ1-4; 9 nucleotides agree with TRBD1. V was clipped by 4 bases and J by 7 bases; unmatched bases: 13. The CDR3 contains 17 residues. Germline V CDR1 and CDR2: WNHNN, SYGVQD (reference sequence). In DNA, the CDR3 is TGCGCCAGCAGTGTTCACCTGGATGGGACAGGGAGTGAAAAACTGTTTTTT. Translation: CASSVHLDGTGSEKLFF.

This sequence joins TRBV5-6 and TRBJ2-2; maybe TRBD1 (5 bases). This CDR3 has 13 amino acids. Germline values: CDR1 SGHDT, CDR2 YYEEEE. V lost 3 bases, J lost 5 bases, and 8 bases lay in between. The CDR3 DNA reads TGTGCCAGCAGCTCCAGGGTGACCGGGGAGCTGTTTTTT. It codes for CASSSRVTGELFF. Using reference TRBV5-6 and TRBJ2-2 for the parts outside the CDR3, the full variable domain is DAGVTQSPTHLIKTRGQQVTLRCSPKSGHDTVSWYQQALGQGPQFIFQYYEEEERQRGNFPDRFSGHQFPNYSSELNVNALLLGDSALYLCASSSRVTGELFFGEGSRLTVL.